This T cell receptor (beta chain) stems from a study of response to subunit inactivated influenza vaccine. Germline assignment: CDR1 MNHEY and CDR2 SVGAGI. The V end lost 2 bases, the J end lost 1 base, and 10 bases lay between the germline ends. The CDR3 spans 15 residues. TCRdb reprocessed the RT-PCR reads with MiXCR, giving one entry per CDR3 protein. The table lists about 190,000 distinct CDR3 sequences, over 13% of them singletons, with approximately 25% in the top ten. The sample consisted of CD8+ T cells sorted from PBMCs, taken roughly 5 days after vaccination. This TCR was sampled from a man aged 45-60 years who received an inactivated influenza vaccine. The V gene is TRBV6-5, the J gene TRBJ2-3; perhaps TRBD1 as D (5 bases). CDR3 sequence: CASSYGARGTDTQYF. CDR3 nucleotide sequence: TGTGCCAGCAGTTACGGGGCCAGGGGCACAGATACGCAGTATTTT.